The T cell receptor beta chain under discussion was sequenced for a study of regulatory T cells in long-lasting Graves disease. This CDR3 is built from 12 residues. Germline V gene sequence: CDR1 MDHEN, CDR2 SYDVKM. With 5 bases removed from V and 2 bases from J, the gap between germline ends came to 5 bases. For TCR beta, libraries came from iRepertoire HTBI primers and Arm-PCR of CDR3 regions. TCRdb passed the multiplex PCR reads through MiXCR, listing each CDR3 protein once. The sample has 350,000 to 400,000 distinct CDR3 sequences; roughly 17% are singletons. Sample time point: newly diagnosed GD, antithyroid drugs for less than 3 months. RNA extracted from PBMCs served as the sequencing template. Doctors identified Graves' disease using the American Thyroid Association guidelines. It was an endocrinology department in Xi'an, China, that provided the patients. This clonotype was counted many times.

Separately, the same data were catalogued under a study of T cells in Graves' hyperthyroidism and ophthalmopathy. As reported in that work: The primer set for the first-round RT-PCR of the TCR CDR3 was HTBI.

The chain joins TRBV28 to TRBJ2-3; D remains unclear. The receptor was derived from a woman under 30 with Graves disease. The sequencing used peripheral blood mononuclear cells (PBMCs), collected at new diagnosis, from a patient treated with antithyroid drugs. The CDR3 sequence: CASSIFTDTQYF. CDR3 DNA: TGTGCCAGCAGTATCTTCACAGATACGCAGTATTTT.